This TCR beta chain was documented in a study of cytomegalovirus exposure and HLA in healthy donors. Background on the study: Clustering assigned about four fifths of the roughly 380 genotyped donors to the Caucasian-associated ancestry cluster.

The primer mix had 60 Vbeta and 13 Jbeta primers. Using immunoSEQ multiplex PCR, the repertoire was profiled, and TCRdb retains in-frame clones only, with some absent. The table includes under 200,000 clones, approximately 81% detected once. Of note for this clone: Antigen: not known.

General study points: Analyses of presence and absence presupposed an approximately uniform sequencing depth across donors. Earlier results showed most TCR beta V segments being productive about 87% or about 30% of the time.

Despite likely unrecorded immune exposures, the donors were nominally healthy at the time of sampling. The clonotype was recovered from a boy aged 5 to 17 in good health and CMV-seronegative. The sequenced material came from PBMCs.

The CDR3 spells CASSRGTANTGELFF. The CDR3 DNA reads TGTGCCAGTAGTCGCGGGACGGCGAACACCGGGGAGCTGTTTTTT. The chain combines TRBV19 with TRBJ2-2, with D perhaps matching TRBD2 (6 bases). Germline assignment: CDR1 LNHDA and CDR2 SQIVND (reference sequence). The CDR3 loop spans 15 amino acids. Trimming cost V 5 bases and J 0 bases, with 10 bases left between them. The entire variable domain, with the rest obtained from reference TRBV19 and TRBJ2-2, is as follows: DGGITQSPKYLFRKEGQNVTLSCEQNLNHDAMYWYRQDPGQGLRLIYYSQIVNDFQKGDIAEGYSVSREKKESFPLTVTSAQKNPTAFYLCASSRGTANTGELFFGEGSRLTVL.